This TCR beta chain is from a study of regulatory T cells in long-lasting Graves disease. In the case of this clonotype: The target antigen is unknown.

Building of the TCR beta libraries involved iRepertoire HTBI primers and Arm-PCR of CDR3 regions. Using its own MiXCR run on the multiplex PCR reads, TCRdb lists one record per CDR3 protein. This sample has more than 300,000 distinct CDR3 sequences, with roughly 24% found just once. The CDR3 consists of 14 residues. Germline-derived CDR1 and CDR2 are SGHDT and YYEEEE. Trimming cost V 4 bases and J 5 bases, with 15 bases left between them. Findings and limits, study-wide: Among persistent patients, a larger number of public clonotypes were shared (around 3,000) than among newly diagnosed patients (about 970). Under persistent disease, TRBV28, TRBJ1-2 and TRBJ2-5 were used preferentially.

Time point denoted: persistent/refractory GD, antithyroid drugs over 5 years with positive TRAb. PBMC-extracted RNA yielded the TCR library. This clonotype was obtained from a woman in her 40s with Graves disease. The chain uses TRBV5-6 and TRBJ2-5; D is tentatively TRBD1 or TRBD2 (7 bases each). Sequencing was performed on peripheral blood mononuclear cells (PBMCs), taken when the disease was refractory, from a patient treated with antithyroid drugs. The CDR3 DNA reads TGTGCCAGCAGCCCAGGGGGGGGCCGGGAGACCCAGTACTTC. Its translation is CASSPGGGRETQYF.